This T cell receptor (beta chain) was sequenced in a study of Ad26.COV2.S vaccination and SARS-CoV-2 variants. Sequencing used immunoSEQ multiplex PCR; TCRdb keeps in-frame clones, though not all of them. This table has hundreds of thousands of clones, approximately 86% appearing once. Treatment defined: around 19 received Ad26.COV2.S at low or high dose, single or two shots; roughly five received placebo; per-sample allocation not given. Material that was analyzed had been drawn on day 63 after the first vaccine or placebo injection. Broader study findings: Vaccine and placebo recipients had comparable breadth of non-spike TCRs.

The CDR3 covers 11 residues. The V gene's germline CDR1 is DFQATT and CDR2 SNEGSKA (reference sequence). This clone has just one count. The target antigen is unknown. The source material was peripheral blood, sampled in a trial of Ad26.COV2.S vaccine versus placebo. The chain links TRBV20-1 to TRBJ2-1; D possibly corresponds to TRBD2 (6 bases). The TCR originated in a person between 18 and 59 years old who received the Ad26.COV2.S COVID-19 vaccine or a placebo. The CDR3 reads CRGGSLGEQFF. DNA for the CDR3: TGCAGGGGAGGCAGTCTGGGTGAGCAGTTCTTC.